This T cell receptor (beta chain) derives from a study of cytomegalovirus exposure and HLA in healthy donors. The overall study: The early release's HLA-typed donors yielded approximately 85 million unique TCRs.

With regard to this clone: The antigen is not known.

The CDR3 is 14 amino acids. Germline V gene sequence: CDR1 SGHNT, CDR2 YENEEA. The V and J ends lost 7 bases and 5 bases, in that order; junction bases with no gene match: 6. The study's findings and limits: By a later analysis, the bulk of CMV-associated TCR beta chains appeared HLA-restricted. V- and J-gene trimming in TCR beta was tied to a missense DCLRE1C variant by an analysis performed later.

13 Jbeta primers and 60 Vbeta primers were used for the PCR. TCRdb keeps only in-frame clones here, not all; method: immunoSEQ multiplex PCR. The repertoire holds about 180,000 clones, with approximately 79% as singletons. The J gene is TRBJ2-1, the V gene TRBV11-3; 9 nucleotides line up with TRBD2. Sequencing was performed on PBMCs. The sequence derives from a man between 40 and 49 years old in good health and CMV-seropositive. Here the CDR3 reads CASTYSGRNNEQFF. Here the CDR3 DNA reads TGTGCCAGCACCTATAGCGGGAGAAACAATGAGCAGTTCTTC.